One and the same sample provided the 15 T cell receptor beta chains below, sequenced in a study of T-cell memory formation after mild COVID-19. TCRdb reprocessed the 5' RACE reads with MiXCR, giving one entry per CDR3 protein. The sample lists fewer than 700,000 distinct CDR3 sequences; under 20% were seen once. Sequencing was performed on PBMCs or a T cell subset sorted from them (not recorded which). These receptors originate from an adult woman who had mild COVID-19 (a few samples of this study predate the infection). Cell type and time point are not known.

This chain connects TRBV7-9 to TRBJ1-1; no reliable D call. This CDR3 has 15 residues. The V gene lost 1 base and the J gene lost 7 bases, with 16 bases spanning the gap. The germline V gene has CDR1 SEHNR and CDR2 FQNEAQ (reference sequence). CDR3 nucleotide sequence: TGTGCCAGCAGCTTAGGAGGGATTGGTAGGTTTGAAGCTTTCTTT. It yields the protein CASSLGGIGRFEAFF. The variable domain in full, with the rest retrieved from reference TRBV7-9 and TRBJ1-1, is DTGVSQNPRHKITKRGQNVTFRCDPISEHNRLYWYRQTLGQGPEFLTYFQNEAQLEKSRLLSDRFSAERPKGSFSTLEIQRTEQGDSAMYLCASSLGGIGRFEAFFGQGTRLTVV.

This clonotype was counted between two and nine times. This sequence joins TRBV21-1 and TRBJ2-7; TRBD1 reflects the table's D call only, with no check against the DNA. TRBV21-1 is recorded as a pseudogene. The CDR3 has 16 residues. In DNA, the CDR3 is TGTGCCAGCAGCAAAGGCCGCAGGGTGAGGGACTACGAGCAGTACTTC. Translating gives CASSKGRRVRDYEQYF.

This chain joins TRBV5-4 and TRBJ1-1; tentatively, D is TRBD1 (6 bases). This CDR3 contains 16 residues. Looked up from germline, CDR1 is SGHNT and CDR2 is YYREEE (reference sequence). The V and J ends lost 4 bases and 1 base respectively, with 17 bases between them. The CDR3 protein is CASSPTPGHKNTEAFF. CDR3 nucleotides: TGTGCCAGCAGCCCAACCCCGGGACACAAGAACACTGAAGCTTTCTTT.

The chain has TRBV29-1 and TRBJ2-2; D might be TRBD2 (6 bases). The CDR3 runs 14 residues. Looked up from germline, CDR1 is SQVTM and CDR2 is ANQGSEA. Trimming pared 4 bases from V and 3 bases from J, leaving 12 bases between. CDR3 loop: CSVATSTHTGELFF. The CDR3 coding sequence is TGCAGCGTTGCCACTAGCACGCACACCGGGGAGCTGTTTTTT.

V gene TRBV9 combines with J gene TRBJ2-3; 7 bases fit TRBD2. The CDR3 has 15 residues. Trimming took 2 bases from V and 4 from J; bases not matched to a gene: 7. Germline assignment: CDR1 SGDLS and CDR2 YYNGEE. CDR3 nucleotide sequence: TGTGCCAGCAGCGTTGATCCGGGACTACCAGATACGCAGTATTTT. Amino acids: CASSVDPGLPDTQYF.

This sequence joins TRBV19 and TRBJ2-2, with TRBD1 identical over 9 bases. The junction had 2 bases not matched to a gene; V was cut back by 3 bases and J by 3 bases. The CDR3 loop spans 15 amino acids. Germline CDR1 reads LNHDA; CDR2 reads SQIVND (reference sequence). This CDR3 is CASSIGTGYTGELFF. The CDR3 DNA sequence: TGTGCCAGTAGTATTGGGACAGGGTACACCGGGGAGCTGTTTTTT.

This clonotype was seen repeatedly, ten times or more. The rearrangement joins TRBV7-6 to TRBJ2-3; D gene unclear. There are 13 residues in the CDR3. Germline V gene data show CDR1 as SGHVS and CDR2 as FNYEAQ. The V end lost 5 bases, the J end lost 4 bases, and 10 bases lay between the germline ends. The CDR3 loop reads CASSLGVSDTQYF. The CDR3 DNA is TGTGCCAGCAGCCTTGGGGTGTCAGATACGCAGTATTTT.

This clonotype has a single count. The rearrangement joins TRBV2 to TRBJ2-1, with 8 bases matching TRBD2. The CDR3 length is 15 residues. The V and J ends lost 0 bases and 9 bases, in that order; junction bases with no gene match: 7. Germline V CDR1 and CDR2: SNHLY, FYNNEI. In DNA, the CDR3 is TGTGCCAGCAGTGAAGCCGGGAGGGCCTTACCTGAGCAGTTCTTC. This sequence encodes CASSEAGRALPEQFF.

This clonotype occurred many times. V and J are TRBV7-9 and TRBJ2-7, with 10 bases fitting TRBD2. The CDR3 length is 14 residues. Germline V gene sequence: CDR1 SEHNR, CDR2 FQNEAQ (reference sequence). Losses at the gene ends were 5 bases for V and 1 base for J; bases not matched to a gene: 2. The CDR3 here is CASSKTSGSYEQYF. The CDR3 DNA is TGTGCCAGCAGCAAGACTAGCGGGTCCTACGAGCAGTACTTC.

This chain connects TRBV24-1 to TRBJ2-1; D might be TRBD1 or TRBD2, each matching 5 bases. This CDR3 region has 15 residues. The germline V and J ends were trimmed by 1 base and 7 bases, with 13 bases remaining between them. Germline-derived CDR1 and CDR2 are KGHDR and SFDVKD. CDR3 in DNA: TGTGCCACCAGTGATTTAGGGACGGGGATAAATGAGCAGTTCTTC. Translation: CATSDLGTGINEQFF.

The V gene is TRBV27, the J gene TRBJ2-1; 7 nucleotides align to TRBD1. CDR3 length: 14 residues. The ends lost 4 bases at V and 5 bases at J; junction bases unmatched: 5. Germline V gene sequence: CDR1 MNHEY, CDR2 SMNVEV (reference sequence). CDR3 sequence: CASSSGTAHNEQFF. CDR3 nucleotide sequence: TGTGCCAGCAGTTCCGGGACAGCCCACAATGAGCAGTTCTTC.

This clonotype was recorded a few times. This chain joins TRBV4-1 and TRBJ2-4; 7 bases map to TRBD2. The CDR3 contains 15 residues. Germline V lookup: CDR1 MGHRA, CDR2 YSYEKL. The V segment lost 1 base and the J segment 7 bases; nucleotides outside the gene matches: 7. As DNA, the CDR3 is TGCGCCAGCAGCCAAGGGGAGGGAGGGTGGAACATTCAGTACTTC. Its protein product is CASSQGEGGWNIQYF.

This clonotype has only a few counts. CDR3 loop: CASSQDTRVNYGYTF. The CDR3 nucleotides are TGCGCCAGCAGCCAAGACACCAGGGTTAACTATGGCTACACCTTC. The V and J genes are TRBV4-1 and TRBJ1-2; D is perhaps TRBD1 (5 bases). Trimming left V 0 bases short and J 1 base short, with 9 bases between. This CDR3 comprises 15 residues. Germline lookup yields CDR1 MGHRA and CDR2 YSYEKL.

In its sample, this clonotype was seen a few times. V gene TRBV7-2 combines with J gene TRBJ2-1, with 7 nucleotides matching TRBD2. This CDR3 comprises 15 residues. V was clipped by 1 base and J by 10 bases; unmatched bases: 10. CDR1 and CDR2 from the germline V gene are SGHTA and FQGNSA. This CDR3 reads CASSLVAGARREQFF. CDR3 sequence (DNA): TGTGCCAGCAGCTTAGTTGCGGGAGCAAGGAGGGAGCAGTTCTTC.

This clonotype turned up a few times. This chain joins TRBV6-5 and TRBJ1-1; 8 bases agree with TRBD1. The CDR3 sequence is 17 residues long. J lost 2 bases, V lost 0 bases, and 8 bases had no gene match. The germline CDR1 and CDR2 sequences are MNHEY and SVGAGI. The CDR3 region has the DNA TGTGCCAGCAGTTACTCGCGCAGGGGGCGCGGAAACACTGAAGCTTTCTTT. Its translation: CASSYSRRGRGNTEAFF.